This record concerns one T cell receptor beta chain sequence. Its antigen remains unknown. The sample comes from a study of shared clonotypes between healthy human individuals. On the study more broadly: In total, the donors were a couple of women and a few men aged 18 to 49. Overall study findings and caveats: Represented genetic and exposure-history diversity was restricted by having few donors.

Produced via immunoSEQ multiplex PCR; TCRdb's table is partial and in-frame only. The data contain some 530,000 clones, around 80% of them seen just once; the ten biggest clones take up about 11%. The CDR3 loop spans 14 amino acids. Germline-derived CDR1 and CDR2 are GTSNPN and SVGIG (reference sequence). V lost 2 bases, J lost 3 bases, and 4 bases stayed unmatched. Donors comprised only Caucasian adults living in Nashville, Tennessee. V is TRBV30 and J is TRBJ2-7; 10 bases are shared with TRBD1. Material for sequencing was PBMCs. This clonotype originated in a woman in her 40s in good health. Some clones in this sample may be carry-over from other donors' samples. The CDR3 DNA reads TGTGCCTGGAGTCCCGGGACAGGGGACTACGAGCAGTACTTC. Encoded protein: CAWSPGTGDYEQYF.